A selection of T cell receptor beta chains follows, all from one sample in a study of cytomegalovirus exposure and HLA in healthy donors. Sequencing used immunoSEQ multiplex PCR; TCRdb keeps in-frame clones, though not all of them. The listing records about 170,000 clones. The sequenced sample was PBMCs. The receptors were sampled from a woman aged 55-70 years in good health and CMV-seronegative. Each CDR3 is given with its conserved first and last residue. Fields, in order: V gene, J gene, CDR3 protein.

v_call: TRBV9
j_call: TRBJ1-2
cdr3_aa: CASSVGQGATGYTF

v_call: TRBV5-4
j_call: TRBJ1-1
cdr3_aa: CASSFGFNTEAFF

v_call: TRBV7-2
j_call: TRBJ1-5
cdr3_aa: CASSLVGDRASNQPQHF

v_call: TRBV5-5
j_call: TRBJ1-2
cdr3_aa: CASSITGDVNYGYTF

v_call: TRBV2
j_call: TRBJ2-3
cdr3_aa: CASSDGGLSTDTQYF

v_call: TRBV28
j_call: TRBJ2-4
cdr3_aa: CASSLGTGKGIQYF

v_call: TRBV13
j_call: TRBJ1-4
cdr3_aa: CASSSTGNGEKLFF

v_call: TRBV7-9
j_call: TRBJ2-1
cdr3_aa: CASSRDFANNEQFF

v_call: TRBV6-5
j_call: TRBJ1-6
cdr3_aa: CASSYTVTNSPLHF

v_call: TRBV5-4
j_call: TRBJ1-2
cdr3_aa: CASSLDRGVYGYTF

v_call: TRBV9
j_call: TRBJ1-2
cdr3_aa: CASSPDPDSYGYTF

v_call: TRBV18
j_call: TRBJ2-1
cdr3_aa: CASSPTSADSRFF

v_call: TRBV30
j_call: TRBJ2-7
cdr3_aa: CAWSVPSGGLYYEQYF

v_call: TRBV5-4
j_call: TRBJ2-3
cdr3_aa: CASSLAGTDTQYF

v_call: TRBV4-1
j_call: TRBJ1-4
cdr3_aa: CASSPPGGGIGEKLFF

v_call: TRBV4-1
j_call: TRBJ2-1
cdr3_aa: CASSTRERGGQYNEQFF

v_call: TRBV14
j_call: TRBJ1-6
cdr3_aa: CASSPIGRGAKDYNSPLHF

v_call: TRBV9
j_call: TRBJ2-2
cdr3_aa: CASSPRIGGENTGELFF

v_call: TRBV27
j_call: TRBJ1-5
cdr3_aa: CASSLLGDINQPQHF

v_call: TRBV9
j_call: TRBJ2-2
cdr3_aa: CASSVDSSSEEGELFF

v_call: TRBV7-2
j_call: TRBJ1-3
cdr3_aa: CASSLDRGGNTIYF

v_call: TRBV7-6
j_call: TRBJ1-1
cdr3_aa: CASSLVSGVAEAFF

v_call: TRBV9
j_call: TRBJ1-1
cdr3_aa: CASSDTPGTEAFF

v_call: TRBV5-6
j_call: TRBJ2-1
cdr3_aa: CASRLTSGSYNEQFF

v_call: TRBV5-8
j_call: TRBJ2-2
cdr3_aa: CASSGGMRVTGELFF

v_call: TRBV2
j_call: TRBJ1-1
cdr3_aa: CASSEQATEAFF

v_call: TRBV29-1
j_call: TRBJ2-7
cdr3_aa: CSVVQGGIEQYF

v_call: TRBV6-1
j_call: TRBJ2-1
cdr3_aa: CASSEGQITYNEQFF

v_call: TRBV18
j_call: TRBJ1-4
cdr3_aa: CASSPPGVIATNEKLFF

v_call: TRBV5-1
j_call: TRBJ1-6
cdr3_aa: CASSIEPGTVSSPLHF

v_call: TRBV5-1
j_call: TRBJ2-5
cdr3_aa: CASRPFQGLQETQYF

v_call: TRBV6-6
j_call: TRBJ2-1
cdr3_aa: CASSWSGSGTRFF

v_call: TRBV15
j_call: TRBJ1-5
cdr3_aa: CATSRDSVNQPQHF

v_call: TRBV5-1
j_call: TRBJ2-2
cdr3_aa: CASSLGPGPNTGELFF

v_call: TRBV7-9
j_call: TRBJ1-2
cdr3_aa: CASSRPDSKYGYTF

v_call: TRBV7-2
j_call: TRBJ2-7
cdr3_aa: CASSLVSRTSYEQYF

v_call: TRBV6-1
j_call: TRBJ2-2
cdr3_aa: CASKGGQGNTGELFF

v_call: TRBV18
j_call: TRBJ2-7
cdr3_aa: CASSLPGLNYEQYF